The rows below give T cell receptor beta chains drawn from one sample of a study of cytomegalovirus exposure and HLA in healthy donors. Here immunoSEQ multiplex PCR was the method, and the copy in TCRdb shows in-frame clones only, minus some. This sample has roughly 130,000 clones, with about three quarters found just once. The source material was PBMCs. These receptors were collected from a human donor in good health. The CDR3 runs from the conserved cysteine through the conserved F or W. A D gene is named only where the DNA matches it firmly. The size field is filled for only some rows; it gives once, few, many or a size class.

abundance	v_gene	j_gene	d_gene	CDR3aa	CDR3nt
-	TRBV28	TRBJ2-5	-	CASADTRETQYF	TGTGCCAGCGCCGACACCCGAGAGACCCAGTACTTC
-	TRBV5-1	TRBJ1-3	-	CASSLYSGDSGNTIYF	TGCGCCAGCAGCTTGTATTCAGGGGACTCTGGAAACACCATATATTTT
-	TRBV7-8	TRBJ1-6	-	CASSSPGVDSPLHF	TGTGCCAGCAGCTCGCCAGGGGTAGATTCACCCCTCCACTTT
-	TRBV19	TRBJ2-6	-	CASSISAGANVLTF	TGTGCCAGTAGTATCTCAGCTGGGGCCAACGTCCTGACTTTC
-	TRBV7-9	TRBJ2-5	-	CASSLRQGIQETQYF	TGTGCCAGCAGCTTACGGCAGGGGATCCAAGAGACCCAGTACTTC
few	TRBV9	TRBJ2-3	-	CASSVAPGDIPDTQYF	TGTGCCAGCAGCGTAGCCCCAGGGGACATCCCAGATACGCAGTATTTT
-	TRBV4-1	TRBJ2-7	TRBD1	CASSLRDRSYEQYF	TGCGCCAGCAGCCTTCGGGACAGGTCCTACGAGCAGTACTTC
-	TRBV28	TRBJ2-6	TRBD1	CASSSGTGSSGANVLTF	TGTGCCAGCAGTTCCGGGACAGGGAGCTCTGGGGCCAACGTCCTGACTTTC
-	TRBV15	TRBJ2-7	-	CATRDRGASYEQYF	TGTGCCACCAGGGATCGGGGGGCCTCCTACGAGCAGTACTTC
-	TRBV9	TRBJ2-5	-	CASSDGGGETQYF	TGTGCCAGCAGCGACGGTGGGGGGGAGACCCAGTACTTC
-	TRBV5-4	TRBJ1-2	TRBD1	CASSMPDREIGYTF	TGTGCCAGCAGCATGCCGGACAGGGAAATTGGCTACACCTTC
-	TRBV14	TRBJ2-4	-	CASSQDYGIGKNIQYF	TGTGCCAGCAGCCAAGATTACGGGATCGGCAAAAACATTCAGTACTTC
-	TRBV4-2	TRBJ2-6	-	CASSQDNSGANVLTF	TGTGCCAGCAGCCAAGACAACTCTGGGGCCAACGTCCTGACTTTC
-	TRBV6-5	TRBJ2-1	TRBD2	CASSRTSGSYNEQFF	TGTGCCAGCAGTAGGACTAGCGGTTCCTACAATGAGCAGTTCTTC
-	TRBV29-1	TRBJ2-1	TRBD2	CSVSQTSGRIEQFF	TGCAGCGTGAGTCAGACTAGCGGGAGGATTGAGCAGTTCTTC
-	TRBV30	TRBJ1-3	-	CACSPSSGNTIYF	TGTGCCTGCTCTCCCAGCTCTGGAAACACCATATATTTT
-	TRBV30	TRBJ2-1	-	CAWIPKRSYNEQFF	TGTGCCTGGATCCCCAAGCGGTCCTACAATGAGCAGTTCTTC
few	TRBV11-2	TRBJ1-1	-	CASSLVGRKNTEAFF	TGTGCCAGCAGCTTAGTAGGCAGGAAGAACACTGAAGCTTTCTTT
-	TRBV6-1	TRBJ2-7	-	CASSQTGSQSYEQYF	TGTGCCAGCAGCCAAACGGGGAGCCAATCCTACGAGCAGTACTTC
-	TRBV25-1	TRBJ2-5	TRBD1	CASSGDRAWETQYF	TGTGCCAGCAGTGGAGACAGGGCCTGGGAGACCCAGTACTTC
-	TRBV29-1	TRBJ1-2	-	CSVVANNYGYTF	TGCAGCGTTGTGGCAAACAACTATGGCTACACCTTC
-	TRBV5-6	TRBJ2-5	TRBD1	CASSLVDRETQYF	TGTGCCAGCAGCTTGGTGGACAGGGAGACCCAGTACTTC
-	TRBV30	TRBJ2-7	-	CAWTNLGGSYEQYF	TGTGCCTGGACCAACCTCGGCGGCTCCTACGAGCAGTACTTC
-	TRBV7-6	TRBJ2-1	TRBD2	CASSLGTSGGVFF	TGTGCCAGCAGCTTAGGGACTAGCGGGGGGGTGTTCTTC
-	TRBV7-8	TRBJ2-7	-	CASSREPLSLAHEQYF	TGTGCCAGCAGCCGAGAGCCCTTGAGCCTTGCCCACGAGCAGTACTTC
-	TRBV27	TRBJ2-3	-	CASSLGRGLGTDTQYF	TGTGCCAGCAGTTTAGGAAGGGGTCTCGGGACAGATACGCAGTATTTT
once	TRBV7-2	TRBJ1-2	-	CASSNTPGYGYTF	TGTGCCAGCAGTAACACTCCAGGGTATGGCTACACCTTC
-	TRBV5-5	TRBJ2-2	-	CASSKETGVRGGELFF	TGTGCCAGCAGCAAAGAAACCGGGGTTAGAGGCGGGGAGCTGTTTTTT
-	TRBV5-1	TRBJ2-2	-	CASSLGHMNTGELFF	TGCGCCAGCAGCTTGGGACATATGAACACCGGGGAGCTGTTTTTT
-	TRBV27	TRBJ1-2	TRBD1	CASSKNRGGYTF	TGTGCCAGCAGCAAGAACAGGGGTGGCTACACCTTC
-	TRBV7-4	TRBJ1-6	-	CASSLALAEDNSPLHF	TGTGCCAGCAGCTTAGCGCTGGCAGAGGATAATTCACCCCTCCACTTT
-	TRBV2	TRBJ1-6	-	CAARAGDSPLHF	TGTGCCGCCCGGGCCGGGGATTCACCCCTCCACTTT
once	TRBV7-9	TRBJ2-2	-	CASSAGQNTGELFF	TGTGCCAGCAGCGCGGGCCAGAACACCGGGGAGCTGTTTTTT
-	TRBV2	TRBJ2-7	TRBD1	CASSDHPRGQYEQYF	TGTGCCAGCAGTGATCATCCCAGGGGGCAATACGAGCAGTACTTC
-	TRBV27	TRBJ2-1	-	CASSSPLGSRNEQFF	TGTGCCAGCAGTTCTCCCTTAGGGAGTAGGAATGAGCAGTTCTTC
-	TRBV30	TRBJ2-1	-	CALLSGLGNEQFF	TGTGCCTTACTTAGCGGCTTGGGGAATGAGCAGTTCTTC
-	TRBV19	TRBJ1-1	-	CASTQGIGEAFF	TGTGCCAGTACACAGGGAATAGGTGAAGCTTTCTTT
few	TRBV7-2	TRBJ1-1	TRBD1	CASSVTGGRVNTEAFF	TGTGCCAGCAGCGTCACAGGGGGCAGGGTGAACACTGAAGCTTTCTTT
-	TRBV28	TRBJ2-5	TRBD1	CATLRDRGLRETQYF	TGTGCGACGCTTAGGGACAGGGGGCTTCGGGAGACCCAGTACTTC
-	TRBV5-4	TRBJ2-3	TRBD1	CAHSQGEADTQYF	TGTGCCCACTCACAGGGGGAGGCAGATACGCAGTATTTT
-	TRBV18	TRBJ2-2	-	CASSPTVGLNTGELFF	TGTGCCAGCTCACCCACAGTCGGACTTAACACCGGGGAGCTGTTTTTT
-	TRBV6-5	TRBJ1-1	-	CASRRGNTEAFF	TGTGCCAGCAGGCGAGGGAACACTGAAGCTTTCTTT
few	TRBV30	TRBJ2-7	-	CAWGVGSLLGQYF	TGTGCCTGGGGGGTGGGGAGTCTCCTGGGGCAGTACTTC
-	TRBV6-5	TRBJ1-2	-	CASSSGKKGDYGYTF	TGTGCCAGCAGTTCCGGGAAGAAAGGTGACTATGGCTACACCTTC
once	TRBV13	TRBJ2-7	TRBD2	CASSSAGVGFYEQYF	TGTGCCAGCAGCTCAGCGGGAGTCGGATTCTACGAGCAGTACTTC
-	TRBV7-9	TRBJ1-2	-	CASSLTTGPYGYTF	TGTGCCAGCAGCTTAACGACAGGACCCTATGGCTACACCTTC
-	TRBV27	TRBJ2-1	-	CASSLYARALNEQFF	TGTGCCAGCAGTTTATATGCTAGAGCACTAAATGAGCAGTTCTTC
-	TRBV30	TRBJ1-1	TRBD1	CAWSVGTGNTEAFF	TGTGCCTGGAGTGTGGGGACAGGGAACACTGAAGCTTTCTTT
-	TRBV15	TRBJ2-5	-	CATSRDLNSGETQYF	TGTGCCACCAGCAGAGATCTAAACAGTGGAGAGACCCAGTACTTC
-	TRBV6-5	TRBJ2-2	TRBD1	CATSQGLNTGELFF	TGTGCCACTTCACAGGGGCTAAACACCGGGGAGCTGTTTTTT
few	TRBV27	TRBJ2-2	TRBD1	CASRNRGSGELFF	TGTGCCAGTAGAAACAGGGGTAGCGGGGAGCTGTTTTTT
-	TRBV6-5	TRBJ2-1	TRBD2	CASSYGGGSYNEQFF	TGTGCCAGCAGTTACGGCGGGGGCTCCTACAATGAGCAGTTCTTC
once	TRBV28	TRBJ1-2	-	CASSARGWSYTF	TGTGCCAGCAGTGCGCGGGGGTGGAGCTACACCTTC
-	TRBV6-5	TRBJ2-7	TRBD1	CASSYRGQAPEQYF	TGTGCCAGCAGTTACCGTGGACAGGCGCCCGAGCAGTACTTC
-	TRBV6-5	TRBJ2-7	TRBD1	CASSYSRQGTSYEQYF	TGTGCCAGCAGTTACTCGAGACAGGGCACCTCCTACGAGCAGTACTTC
-	TRBV7-8	TRBJ1-6	TRBD1	CASTSLLGDRVNSPLHF	TGTGCCAGCACCTCACTCCTGGGGGACAGGGTTAATTCACCCCTCCACTTT
-	TRBV10-3	TRBJ1-5	-	CAISDSGVVSNQPQHF	TGTGCCATCAGTGATTCGGGGGTTGTTAGCAATCAGCCCCAGCATTTT
-	TRBV29-1	TRBJ2-3	TRBD2	CSVKIAGVYTDTQYF	TGCAGCGTTAAAATAGCGGGGGTATACACAGATACGCAGTATTTT